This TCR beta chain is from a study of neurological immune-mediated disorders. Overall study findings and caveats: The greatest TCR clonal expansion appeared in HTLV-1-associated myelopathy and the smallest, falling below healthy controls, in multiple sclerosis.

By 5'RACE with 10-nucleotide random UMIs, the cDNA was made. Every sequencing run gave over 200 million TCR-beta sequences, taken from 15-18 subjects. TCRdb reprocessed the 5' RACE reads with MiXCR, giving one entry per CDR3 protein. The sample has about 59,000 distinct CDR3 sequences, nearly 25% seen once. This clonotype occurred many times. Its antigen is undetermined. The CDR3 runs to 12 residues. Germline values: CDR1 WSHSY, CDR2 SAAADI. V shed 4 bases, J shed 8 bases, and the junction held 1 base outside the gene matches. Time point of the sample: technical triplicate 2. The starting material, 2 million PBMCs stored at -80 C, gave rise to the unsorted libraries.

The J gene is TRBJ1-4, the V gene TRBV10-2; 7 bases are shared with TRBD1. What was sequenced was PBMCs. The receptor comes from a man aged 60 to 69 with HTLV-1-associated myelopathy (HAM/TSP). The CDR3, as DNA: TGCGCCAGCAGTGTGACAGGGGAAAAACTGTTTTTT. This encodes CASSVTGEKLFF.